A single sample gave rise to the 28 T cell receptor beta chains below, sequenced in a study. Here immunoSEQ multiplex PCR was the method, and the copy in TCRdb shows in-frame clones only, minus some. The sample contains approximately 70,000 clones, just under 95% of which appear only once. The sample taken for sequencing was PBMCs. The receptors shown here come from a man in his forties with rheumatoid arthritis.

The chain uses TRBV5-6 and TRBJ1-1, with D uncertain. The CDR3 has 12 amino acids. Germline V CDR1 and CDR2: SGHDT, YYEEEE. The V and J ends lost 4 bases and 5 bases respectively, with 9 bases between them. This CDR3 reads CASSTQGTEAFF. The CDR3 DNA follows: TGTGCCAGCAGCACGCAAGGAACTGAAGCTTTCTTT.

The chain joins TRBV7-9 to TRBJ1-4; D is perhaps TRBD1 (6 bases). With 0 bases removed from V and 11 bases from J, the gap between germline ends came to 19 bases. Germline CDR1 SEHNR, CDR2 FQNEAQ (reference sequence). The CDR3 spans 16 residues. The chain's CDR3 is CASSLARGGEGMKLFF. The DNA of the CDR3 is TGTGCCAGCAGCTTAGCCCGCGGGGGCGAAGGAATGAAACTGTTTTTT.

The gene calls are TRBV6-5 and TRBJ1-4, with D tentatively TRBD1 (6 bases). V lost 2 bases, J lost 8 bases, and 12 bases lay in between. Germline V lookup: CDR1 MNHEY, CDR2 SVGAGI. The CDR3 contains 14 residues. CDR3 loop: CASSYGAGVEKLFF. DNA for the CDR3: TGTGCCAGCAGTTACGGGGCAGGGGTGGAAAAACTGTTTTTT.

The chain is built from TRBV27 and TRBJ2-1, with 8 bases matching TRBD1. Germline V gene lookup returns CDR1 MNHEY and CDR2 SMNVEV (reference sequence). This CDR3 has 14 residues. Germline trimming cut 7 bases from V and 4 bases from J; bases unmatched to any gene: 6. The CDR3 DNA reads TGTGCCAGCAAGCCGGGACAGGCTTACAATGAGCAGTTCTTC. Amino acid sequence: CASKPGQAYNEQFF.

The gene calls are TRBV19 and TRBJ1-2; 7 bases align to TRBD1. The V gene end was trimmed by 5 bases and the J gene end by 3 bases; junction bases not matched to a gene: 15. Germline values: CDR1 LNHDA, CDR2 SQIVND (reference sequence). This CDR3 comprises 17 residues. The CDR3 is CASSPRDSADPYYGYTF. The CDR3 DNA sequence: TGTGCCAGTAGTCCAAGGGACAGCGCGGATCCTTACTATGGCTACACCTTC.

In its sample, this clone was seen once. The genes are TRBV5-1 and TRBJ2-3, with D maybe TRBD2 (6 bases). The CDR3 has 14 residues. V lost 0 bases, J lost 5 bases, and 10 bases lay in between. Germline V CDR1 and CDR2: SGHRS, YFSETQ. CDR3 residues: CASSLADGGDTQYF. The DNA of the CDR3 is TGCGCCAGCAGCTTGGCCGACGGGGGAGATACGCAGTATTTT.

The CDR3 reads CASSPRRGNSPLHF. The DNA of the CDR3 is TGTGCCAGCAGCCCTAGGAGAGGGAATTCACCCCTCCACTTT. The chain joins TRBV3-1 (or the pseudogene TRBV3-2) to TRBJ1-6; D gene unclear. This CDR3 has 14 residues. Germline CDR1 LGHDT, CDR2 YNNKEL (reference sequence). Deletions cut 4 bases from V and 7 bases from J, with 11 bases between.

The gene calls are TRBV5-1 and TRBJ2-5; TRBD1 matches 8 bases. Germline CDR1 and CDR2: SGHRS and YFSETQ. The trim removed 5 bases at V and 4 bases at J, leaving 4 bases unmatched. The CDR3 spans 13 residues. CDR3 sequence (DNA): TGCGCCAGCAGTTTCGGACAGGGAGAGACCCAGTACTTC. Amino acid sequence: CASSFGQGETQYF.

The DNA of the CDR3 is TGTGCCAGCAGCGCATTACGGAGCGGGGGCTCCTACAATGAGCAGTTCTTC. It translates to CASSALRSGGSYNEQFF. The genes are TRBV9 and TRBJ2-1; 8 bases line up with TRBD2. Germline CDR1 is SGDLS and CDR2 is YYNGEE. The CDR3 has 17 residues. V shed 3 bases, J shed 0 bases, and the junction held 8 bases outside the gene matches.

This sequence joins TRBV6-7 and TRBJ2-7; D call uncertain. TRBV6-7 counts as an open reading frame of uncertain function. The CDR3 has 10 amino acids. The germline V and J ends were trimmed by 1 base and 5 bases, with 0 bases remaining between them. CDR3 bases: TGTGCCAGCAGTTACTACGAGCAGTACTTC. Residues: CASSYYEQYF.

The rearrangement uses TRBV19 and TRBJ1-1; no clear D gene. In germline, CDR1 is LNHDA, CDR2 SQIVND (reference sequence). Between the trimmed V and J ends, which lost 9 bases and 8 bases, there was a span of 16 bases. The CDR3 has 12 amino acids. CDR3 nucleotides: TGTGCCAGCGACCGGGGTACCAAAGAAGCTTTCTTT. It is translated as CASDRGTKEAFF. Combining the CDR3 with reference TRBV19 and TRBJ1-1 gives the whole variable domain DGGITQSPKYLFRKEGQNVTLSCEQNLNHDAMYWYRQDPGQGLRLIYYSQIVNDFQKGDIAEGYSVSREKKESFPLTVTSAQKNPTAFYLCASDRGTKEAFFGQGTRLTVV.

The genes are TRBV7-9 and TRBJ1-5; 7 bases map to TRBD1. The CDR3 is made up of 14 amino acids. V lost 5 bases to trimming and J lost 11 bases; unmatched junction nucleotides: 12. Germline V gene lookup returns CDR1 SEHNR and CDR2 FQNEAQ (reference sequence). The CDR3 nucleotides are TGTGCCAGCAGCCCTACAGGGGTTGGTACGGCCCAGCATTTT. Translation: CASSPTGVGTAQHF.

This clone was detected only once. This chain uses TRBV27 with TRBJ2-7; D gene uncertain. The CDR3 length is 14 residues. Germline-derived CDR1 and CDR2 are MNHEY and SMNVEV (reference sequence). V was cut by 3 bases and J by 0 bases, with 9 bases left in between. The CDR3, as DNA: TGTGCCAGCAGTTTGGTAAGAAGCTCCTACGAGCAGTACTTC. Translation: CASSLVRSSYEQYF.

V and J are TRBV27 and TRBJ2-1; 9 positions agree with TRBD2. There are 14 residues in the CDR3. Germline V gene data show CDR1 as MNHEY and CDR2 as SMNVEV (reference sequence). The trim removed 9 bases at V and 8 bases at J, leaving 11 bases unmatched. For the CDR3, the DNA is TGTGCCAGTTTAGCGGGAGCTGAGGGTCATGAGCAGTTCTTC. It translates to CASLAGAEGHEQFF.

CDR3 protein: CASSSASGGLLGNEQFF. In DNA, the CDR3 is TGCGCCAGCAGCTCCGCCAGCGGGGGGTTATTGGGCAATGAGCAGTTCTTC. The chain couples TRBV5-1 to TRBJ2-1; 9 bases map to TRBD2. The CDR3 runs 17 residues. Germline CDR1 SGHRS, CDR2 YFSETQ. J lost 6 bases, V lost 3 bases, and 13 bases had no gene match.

The rearrangement links TRBV2 to TRBJ1-5; D ambiguous. CDR1 is SNHLY, CDR2 FYNNEI, per germline. The length of the CDR3 is 14 residues. The V and J ends lost 7 bases and 0 bases respectively, with 10 bases between them. CDR3 nucleotides: TGTGCCAGCAAGGCCAGCTATAGCAATCAGCCCCAGCATTTT. Protein product: CASKASYSNQPQHF.

This clone was observed a handful of times. CDR3 DNA sequence: TGCGCCAGCAGCTTGCAAGCGGGGGGTCTCACAGATACGCAGTATTTT. Its protein product is CASSLQAGGLTDTQYF. The rearrangement joins TRBV5-1 to TRBJ2-3, with 9 bases lining up with TRBD2. V was clipped by 1 base and J by 2 bases; unmatched bases: 5. Germline CDR1 SGHRS, CDR2 YFSETQ. The CDR3 is 16 amino acids.

The chain's CDR3 is CASSLGGADPAQYF. CDR3 nucleotide sequence: TGTGCCAGCAGCTTAGGAGGGGCGGACCCGGCGCAGTATTTT. The rearrangement uses TRBV11-2 and TRBJ2-3, with D perhaps given as TRBD1 or TRBD2 (5 bases each). This CDR3 has 14 residues. V was shortened by 1 base and J by 10 bases, with 15 bases between the two germline ends. CDR1 is SGHAT and CDR2 is FQNNGV in the germline V gene. The entire variable domain, with the rest obtained from reference TRBV11-2 and TRBJ2-3, is as follows: EAGVAQSPRYKIIEKRQSVAFWCNPISGHATLYWYQQILGQGPKLLIQFQNNGVVDDSQLPKDRFSAERLKGVDSTLKIQPAKLEDSAVYLCASSLGGADPAQYFGPGTRLTVL.

This chain joins TRBV2 and TRBJ1-1; tentative D call: TRBD1 (6 bases). The CDR3 contains 13 residues. The V end lost 9 bases, the J end lost 8 bases, and 19 bases lay between the germline ends. Per the germline V gene, CDR1 is SNHLY and CDR2 is FYNNEI. The CDR3 spells CASPDTGKGEAFF. The CDR3 DNA reads as TGTGCCAGTCCCGATACAGGGAAAGGAGAAGCTTTCTTT.

The chain has TRBV6-5 and TRBJ2-7; the D gene is possibly TRBD1 (6 bases). Looked up from germline, CDR1 is MNHEY and CDR2 is SVGAGI. V lost 6 bases and J lost 3, with 12 bases in between. The CDR3 consists of 13 residues. CDR3 DNA sequence: TGTGCCAGCAGCAGGGGCCACGACTACGAGCAGTACTTC. Translated: CASSRGHDYEQYF.

V usage is TRBV6-5 and J usage is TRBJ1-2, with D tentatively TRBD1 (5 bases). Germline V CDR1 and CDR2: MNHEY, SVGAGI. Between the trimmed V and J ends, which lost 0 bases and 4 bases, there was a span of 15 bases. The CDR3 covers 16 residues. The DNA for the CDR3 is TGTGCCAGCAGTTACTCCGGTTCTGACAGACCCTATGGCTACACCTTC. This gives the protein CASSYSGSDRPYGYTF.

The chain employs TRBV6-6 and TRBJ1-2; D is possibly TRBD1 (6 bases). The germline V and J ends were trimmed by 7 bases and 5 bases, with 14 bases remaining between them. CDR1 and CDR2 from the germline V gene are MNHNY and SVGAGI (reference sequence). The CDR3 has 13 amino acids. The CDR3 reads CASNPTGEYGYTF. In nucleotides, the CDR3 is TGTGCCAGCAATCCGACAGGAGAGTATGGCTACACCTTC.

This chain uses TRBV5-1 with TRBJ2-5; 8 bases line up with TRBD1. The CDR3 covers 15 residues. Trimming removed 4 bases from V and 7 bases from J; junction bases left unmatched: 12. The germline V gene has CDR1 SGHRS and CDR2 YFSETQ. The CDR3 sequence is CASSNPQGDPGTQYF. In DNA form, the CDR3 reads TGCGCCAGCAGCAATCCACAGGGGGACCCGGGGACCCAGTACTTC.

The V gene is TRBV23-1, the J gene TRBJ1-5; possible D gene TRBD1, 5 bases. TRBV23-1 is an ORF, with its function uncertain. CDR3 length: 17 amino acids. V was clipped by 4 bases and J by 2 bases, with 18 bases between them. The CDR3 spells CASSRPGLGKGNQPQHF. CDR3 bases: TGCGCCAGCAGTCGACCAGGGTTGGGAAAGGGCAATCAGCCCCAGCATTTT.

This clone was observed once. The J gene is TRBJ1-5, the V gene TRBV7-8, with D possibly TRBD1 on 6 matching bases. Trimming took 3 bases from V and 2 from J, leaving 11 bases between them. CDR1 is SGHVS, CDR2 FQNEAQ, per germline. The CDR3 is 15 amino acids. DNA for the CDR3: TGTGCCAGCAGCTTTGGCAGGGGAGGCAATCAGCCCCAGCATTTT. Translated: CASSFGRGGNQPQHF.

The gene calls are TRBV7-2 and TRBJ2-7; 9 bases map to TRBD2. Germline loops: CDR1 SGHTA, CDR2 FQGNSA. The J segment lost 6 bases and the V segment lost 4 bases, leaving 7 bases of the junction unmatched. The CDR3 spans 14 residues. CDR3 coding DNA: TGTGCCAGCAGCTACGCGGGAGGGCCGGGCGAGCAGTACTTC. Protein product: CASSYAGGPGEQYF.

This rearrangement joins TRBV6-5 to TRBJ2-3, with D maybe TRBD1 (5 bases). This CDR3 is 15 amino acids long. Trimming removed 2 bases at V and 0 bases at J, with 9 bases between. CDR1 MNHEY and CDR2 SVGAGI come from the germline V gene. For the CDR3, the DNA is TGTGCCAGCAGTTACGACAGAGTTAGCACAGATACGCAGTATTTT. This codes for CASSYDRVSTDTQYF.

V is TRBV4-2 and J is TRBJ2-7; no firm D call. V was cut by 0 bases and J by 2 bases, with 11 bases left in between. CDR1 is LGHNA and CDR2 is YNFKEQ in the germline V gene. This CDR3 is built from 15 residues. CDR3 sequence (DNA): TGTGCCAGCAGCCAAGATCCTAGTTCTCCCTACGAGCAGTACTTC. Protein sequence: CASSQDPSSPYEQYF.